The source of this T cell receptor (beta chain) is a study of blood T cell repertoires in COVID-19. Whole-study context: Acute and convalescent COVID-19 samples came from the United States, Italy and Spain. The analysed material was cDNA or gDNA that came from T cells, B-cell-depleted T cells, or PBMCs.

Original handling: Amplification from reference gene primers served as the basis for estimated nucleated cell counts. Data came from immunoSEQ multiplex PCR; TCRdb stores just in-frame clones and leaves some out. The DNA gave D and trimming, while V, J and clone size come from that table. The table records 120,000 to 150,000 clones, around 86% of them present only once. The TCR was taken from a man older than 75 with acute or convalescent COVID-19. Sequenced: peripheral blood.

The CDR3 loop reads CATSRGPPQETQYF. Written as DNA, the CDR3 is TGTGCCACCAGCAGAGGTCCCCCACAAGAGACCCAGTACTTC. The chain couples TRBV15 to TRBJ2-5, with D hard to call. Per the germline V gene, CDR1 is LNHNV and CDR2 is YYDKDF (reference sequence). V gave up 1 base and J gave up 2 bases, with 8 bases separating them. The CDR3 is made up of 14 amino acids.